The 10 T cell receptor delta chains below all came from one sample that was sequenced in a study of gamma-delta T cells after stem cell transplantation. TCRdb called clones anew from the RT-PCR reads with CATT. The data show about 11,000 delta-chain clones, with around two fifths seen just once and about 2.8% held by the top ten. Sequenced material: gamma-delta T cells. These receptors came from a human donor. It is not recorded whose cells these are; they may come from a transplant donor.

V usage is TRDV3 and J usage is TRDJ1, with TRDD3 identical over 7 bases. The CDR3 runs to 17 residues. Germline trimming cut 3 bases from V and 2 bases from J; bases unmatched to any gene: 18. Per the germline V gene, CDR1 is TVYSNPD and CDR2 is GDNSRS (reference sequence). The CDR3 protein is CAFVVPGGYGSTDKLIF. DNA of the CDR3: TGTGCCTTCGTGGTTCCAGGTGGATACGGATCTACCGATAAACTCATCTTT. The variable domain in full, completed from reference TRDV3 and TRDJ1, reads CDKVTQSSPDQTVASGSEVVLLCTYDTVYSNPDLFWYRIRPDYSFQFVFYGDNSRSEGADFTQGRFSVKHILTQKAFHLVISPVRTEDSATYYCAFVVPGGYGSTDKLIFGKGTRVTVEP.

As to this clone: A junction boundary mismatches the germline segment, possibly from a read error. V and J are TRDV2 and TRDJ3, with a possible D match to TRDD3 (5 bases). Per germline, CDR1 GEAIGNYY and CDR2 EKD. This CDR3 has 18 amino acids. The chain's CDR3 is CACDTHGGFSRDTRQMFF. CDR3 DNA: TGTGCCTGTGACACACACGGGGGCTTCTCCCGGGACACCCGACAGATGTTTTTC.

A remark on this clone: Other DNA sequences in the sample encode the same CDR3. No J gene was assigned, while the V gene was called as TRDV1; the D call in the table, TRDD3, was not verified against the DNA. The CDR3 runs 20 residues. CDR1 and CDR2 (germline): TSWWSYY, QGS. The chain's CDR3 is CALGDFRPFWGIRGTGELFF. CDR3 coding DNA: TGTGCTCTTGGGGATTTTCGGCCTTTCTGGGGGATACGCGGCACCGGGGAGCTGTTTTTT.

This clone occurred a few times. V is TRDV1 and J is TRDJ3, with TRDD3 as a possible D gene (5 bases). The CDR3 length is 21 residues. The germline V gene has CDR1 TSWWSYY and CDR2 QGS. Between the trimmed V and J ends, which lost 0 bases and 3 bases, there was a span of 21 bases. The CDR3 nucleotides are TGTGCTCTTGGGGAACTTCGCTATGGTCCGGGGGTGGACTGGGACACCCGACAGATGTTTTTC. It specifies CALGELRYGPGVDWDTRQMFF.

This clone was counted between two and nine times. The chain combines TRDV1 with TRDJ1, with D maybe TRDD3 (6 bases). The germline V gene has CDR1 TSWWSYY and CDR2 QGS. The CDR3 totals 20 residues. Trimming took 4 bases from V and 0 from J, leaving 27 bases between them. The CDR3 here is CALGGPPYLMGGGYTDKLIF. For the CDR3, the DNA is TGTGCTCTTGGGGGACCCCCCTACTTAATGGGGGGTGGGTACACCGATAAACTCATCTTT.

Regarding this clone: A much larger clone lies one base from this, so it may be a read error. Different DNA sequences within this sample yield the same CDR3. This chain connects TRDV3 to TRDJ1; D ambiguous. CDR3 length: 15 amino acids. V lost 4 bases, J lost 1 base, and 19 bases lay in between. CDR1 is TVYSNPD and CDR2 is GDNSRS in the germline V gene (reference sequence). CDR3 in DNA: TGTGCCTGTAGAAGAGGTCTAGCATTCACCGATAAACTCATCTTT. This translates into CACRRGLAFTDKLIF.

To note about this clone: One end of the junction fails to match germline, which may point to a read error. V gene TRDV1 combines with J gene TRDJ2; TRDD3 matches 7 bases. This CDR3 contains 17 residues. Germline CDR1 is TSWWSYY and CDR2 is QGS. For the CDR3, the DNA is TGTGCTATTGGGGAACGGGGCAGGGCGGACTGGGGAACACAACTCTTCTTT. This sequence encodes CAIGERGRADWGTQLFF.

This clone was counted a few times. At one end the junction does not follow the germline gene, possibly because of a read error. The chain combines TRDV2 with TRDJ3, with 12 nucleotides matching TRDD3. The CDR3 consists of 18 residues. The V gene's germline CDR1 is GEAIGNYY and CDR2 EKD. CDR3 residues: CACDTVLGDTWNTRQMFF. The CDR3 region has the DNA TGTGCCTGCGACACCGTACTGGGGGATACCTGGAACACCCGACAGATGTTTTTC.

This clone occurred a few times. Here the CDR3 DNA reads TGTGCCTGTGACTGTGTACTGGGGGCCGCCCCACGCTCCTGGGACACCCGACAGATGTTTTTC. The encoded protein is CACDCVLGAAPRSWDTRQMFF. The chain employs TRDV2 and TRDJ3, with 8 bases identical to TRDD3. The CDR3 has 21 amino acids. The junction had 15 bases not matched to a gene; V was cut back by 3 bases and J by 0 bases. The germline V gene has CDR1 GEAIGNYY and CDR2 EKD.

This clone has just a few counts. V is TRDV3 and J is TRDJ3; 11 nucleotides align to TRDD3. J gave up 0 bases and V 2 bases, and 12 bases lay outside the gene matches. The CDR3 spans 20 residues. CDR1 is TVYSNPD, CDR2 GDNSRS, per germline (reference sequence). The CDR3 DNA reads TGTGCCTTTTACCTGGGGGATACTAACTCTCTCTCCTGGGACACCCGACAGATGTTTTTC. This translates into CAFYLGDTNSLSWDTRQMFF.